What follows is one TCR beta chain and its context. What it binds is not known. The sample is drawn from a study of cytomegalovirus exposure and HLA in healthy donors. The germline gives CDR1 SGHRS, CDR2 YFSETQ. Germline trimming cut 2 bases from V and 3 bases from J; bases unmatched to any gene: 9. The CDR3 spans 16 residues. In the PCR, 60 Vbeta and 13 Jbeta primers were used. The table came from immunoSEQ multiplex PCR; TCRdb's copy has only in-frame clones and leaves some out. Its table records tens of thousands of clones. Everyone who donated was a healthy bone marrow donor. Study findings and constraints: A later look showed TCR association rates differing by HLA locus, highest for DRB1 and lowest for HLA-C. Presence/absence analyses supposed approximately even sequencing depth among donors. Prior analysis indicated that the majority of TCR beta V segments exhibited productivity approximately 87% or approximately 30% of the time.

Sequenced: PBMCs. This receptor was taken from a woman in her forties in good health and CMV-seropositive. The chain carries TRBV5-1 and TRBJ2-5; TRBD1 matches at 8 bases. CDR3 sequence (DNA): TGCGCCAGCAGCTTCGAAACACGACAGGGGAAAGAGACCCAGTACTTC. Its protein product is CASSFETRQGKETQYF.